The rows below give T cell receptor beta chains drawn from one sample of a study of shared clonotypes between healthy human individuals. Profiling relied on immunoSEQ multiplex PCR, and the TCRdb table lists in-frame clones only, not all of them. The table has about 490,000 clones, 70% to 80% seen once; the top ten hold approximately 12%. The sample comprised PBMCs. The receptor set was obtained from a woman in her 40s in good health. Some clones in this sample may be carry-over from other donors' samples. Both conserved end residues are part of each CDR3. The D gene is left open where the match is weak. Size values are once, few and many counts, or a class for expanded clones, and some rows have none.

J,D,V,size,DNA,CDR3
TRBJ2-2,TRBD2,TRBV7-9,NA,TGTGCCCTCCCCCCACTAGCGGGAGTCAACACCGGGGAGCTGTTTTTT,CALPPLAGVNTGELFF
TRBJ1-1,NA,TRBV6-1,NA,TGTGCCAGCAGTGAACTCGTAGGGAACACTGAAGCTTTCTTT,CASSELVGNTEAFF
TRBJ1-2,NA,TRBV28,NA,TGTGCCAGCAGAGCTCCCATGAACTATGGCTACACCTTC,CASRAPMNYGYTF
TRBJ2-7,TRBD2,TRBV5-4,NA,TGTGCCAGCAGCTTGGGGCTTGGGCTAGCGGCCTACGAGCAGTACTTC,CASSLGLGLAAYEQYF
TRBJ2-7,NA,TRBV18,once,TGTGCCAGCTCAGGGGGCTACCCTTCTTCCTACGAGCAGTACTTC,CASSGGYPSSYEQYF
TRBJ2-3,TRBD2,TRBV5-1,NA,TGCGCCAGCAGCCACAATAGCGGGAGGGCCGGAGATACGCAGTATTTT,CASSHNSGRAGDTQYF
TRBJ1-1,NA,TRBV19,few,TGTGCCAGTAGTGCTCAGAGGAACACTGAAGCTTTCTTT,CASSAQRNTEAFF
TRBJ1-2,TRBD1,TRBV9,once,TGTGCCAGCAGCGTACAGGGGGCCGCTAACTATGGCTACACCTTC,CASSVQGAANYGYTF
TRBJ2-3,NA,TRBV25-1,once,TGTGCCAGCAGTTCCCTGCGATGGGATACGCAGTATTTT,CASSSLRWDTQYF
TRBJ1-5,NA,TRBV9,NA,TGTGCCAGCAGCCATGGGTACTTGCCCAATCAGCCCCAGCATTTT,CASSHGYLPNQPQHF
TRBJ1-2,TRBD1,TRBV2,NA,TGTGCCAGCAGTGACAGGCAGGGGGCTCTTGGCTACACCTTC,CASSDRQGALGYTF
TRBJ2-6,NA,TRBV2,NA,TGTGCCAGCAGTGAAGCTGCCTCTGGGGCCAACGTCCTGACTTTC,CASSEAASGANVLTF
TRBJ1-4,NA,TRBV10-2,NA,TGCGCCAGCAGTGAGAAGGACACAACTAATGAAAAACTGTTTTTT,CASSEKDTTNEKLFF
TRBJ2-5,NA,TRBV4-1,NA,TGCGCCAGCACCCTAACACTTGCCGGCGAGACCCAGTACTTC,CASTLTLAGETQYF
TRBJ1-2,TRBD1,TRBV2,NA,TGTGCCAGCGGGGACAGGGAGGGCTATGGCTACACCTTC,CASGDREGYGYTF
TRBJ2-7,NA,TRBV4-2,many,TGTGCCAGCAGCCAAGACCAATCGGGGAAAACCACCTACGAGCAGTACTTC,CASSQDQSGKTTYEQYF
TRBJ2-7,NA,TRBV6-5,few,TGTGCCAGCAGAGGCGGGGATACCTACGAGCAGTACTTC,CASRGGDTYEQYF
TRBJ2-7,TRBD1,TRBV6-5,NA,TGTGCCAGCAGTTTCCAGGACAGGGGATTGTACGAGCAGTACTTC,CASSFQDRGLYEQYF
TRBJ1-5,NA,TRBV27,NA,TGTGCCAGCAGTTTATTTATGGGGAATCAGCCCCAGCATTTT,CASSLFMGNQPQHF
TRBJ2-2,TRBD2,TRBV6-4,NA,TGTGCCACCGGACTAGCGGGAACCGGGGAGCTGTTTTTT,CATGLAGTGELFF
TRBJ2-1,TRBD2,TRBV12-5,NA,TGTGCTAGTGGTTTAGGGACTAGCGTCCACAATGAGCAGTTCTTC,CASGLGTSVHNEQFF
TRBJ2-7,NA,TRBV7-9,NA,TGTGCCAGCAGAGGACAGAGCAAAATGTACGAGCAGTACTTC,CASRGQSKMYEQYF
TRBJ2-7,TRBD1,TRBV6-6,few,TGTGCCAGCAGGTCCGGGACAGTCCTCTACGAGCAGTACTTC,CASRSGTVLYEQYF
TRBJ2-5,NA,TRBV11-3,NA,TGTGCCAGCAGCTTAGGGGGGTCCCAAGAGACCCAGTACTTC,CASSLGGSQETQYF
TRBJ2-2,TRBD2,TRBV9,NA,TGTGCCAGCAGCGTACACACCCCTTTCGACGAGCGGGGAACCGGGGAGCTGTTTTTT,CASSVHTPFDERGTGELFF
TRBJ2-1,NA,TRBV5-4,NA,TGTGCCAGCAGCTCTAAGGTGGGGAGCTCCTACAATGAGCAGTTCTTC,CASSSKVGSSYNEQFF
TRBJ2-6,NA,TRBV5-8,NA,TGTGCCAGCAGCTCTTTCCTCTTCGGGGCCTCTGGGGCCAACGTCCTGACTTTC,CASSSFLFGASGANVLTF
TRBJ2-1,NA,TRBV11-2,NA,TGTGCCAGCAGACAACGGAAAGATGAGCAGTTCTTC,CASRQRKDEQFF
TRBJ1-3,NA,TRBV11-2,NA,TGTGCCAGCAGCCTTGACAGGTACTCTGGAAACACCATATATTTT,CASSLDRYSGNTIYF
TRBJ2-1,TRBD2,TRBV7-3,NA,TGTGCCAGCAGCTTAACGACTAGCTCTGAGCAGTTCTTC,CASSLTTSSEQFF
TRBJ1-1,NA,TRBV7-9,NA,TGTGCCAGCAGTCGGAACCCTGGGTACACTGAAGCTTTCTTT,CASSRNPGYTEAFF
TRBJ1-2,NA,TRBV5-4,NA,TGTGCCAGCAGCTTGCTGGGGGCGCGGGGCTACACCTTC,CASSLLGARGYTF
TRBJ2-5,NA,TRBV2,once,TGTGCCAGCAGGCCGGACACTCAAGAGACCCAGTACTTC,CASRPDTQETQYF
TRBJ2-5,TRBD2,TRBV7-9,NA,TGTGCCAGCAGCTTAGGCGGGAGAGGGAAAGAGACCCAGTACTTC,CASSLGGRGKETQYF
TRBJ1-5,NA,TRBV6-1,NA,TGTGCCAGCAGTTATCACATTAATCAGCCCCAGCATTTT,CASSYHINQPQHF
TRBJ2-1,NA,TRBV6-5,NA,TGTGCCAGCAGTTACCAGTCGGGTTACAATGAGCAGTTCTTC,CASSYQSGYNEQFF
TRBJ2-5,NA,TRBV7-3,NA,TGTGCCGGCAGCTTAACGCTGGGACACGGAGAGACCCAGTACTTC,CAGSLTLGHGETQYF
TRBJ2-5,NA,TRBV14,NA,TGTGCCAGCAGCCAACTTGCCCAAGAGACCCAGTACTTC,CASSQLAQETQYF
TRBJ2-7,NA,TRBV30,few,TGTGCCTGGAGCGGTTCCTACGAGCAGTACTTC,CAWSGSYEQYF
TRBJ1-2,NA,TRBV6-6,NA,TGTGCCAGCAGTTACCCTGGACACAAGGGGAATGGCTACACCTTC,CASSYPGHKGNGYTF
TRBJ1-5,NA,TRBV28,NA,TGTGCCAGCAGAAAGGTAAATCAGCCCCAGCATTTT,CASRKVNQPQHF
TRBJ2-3,NA,TRBV7-3,NA,TGTGCCAGCAGCTTGGGGGCATCCACAGATACGCAGTATTTT,CASSLGASTDTQYF
TRBJ1-4,NA,TRBV2,NA,TGTGCCAGCAGGCCCTCCCGGGCCGAAGAAAATGAAAAACTGTTTTTT,CASRPSRAEENEKLFF
TRBJ2-3,TRBD2,TRBV7-9,once,TGTGCCAGCAGCTTAGCTACTAGCGGGAGCGGAGTAACAGATACGCAGTATTTT,CASSLATSGSGVTDTQYF
TRBJ2-3,TRBD1,TRBV10-2,NA,TGCGCCAGCAGAGGACAGGACTTGGCTGGCACAGATACGCAGTATTTT,CASRGQDLAGTDTQYF
TRBJ2-7,TRBD2,TRBV20-1,many,TGCAGTGCTAGACTAGCGGGCGAGCAGTACTTC,CSARLAGEQYF
TRBJ2-7,TRBD2,TRBV7-2,NA,TGTGCCAGCAGCCGTAGACTAGCGGGGACGTCCCTTTACGAGCAGTACTTC,CASSRRLAGTSLYEQYF
TRBJ1-2,TRBD1,TRBV7-2,medium-sized,TGTGCCAGCAACCGACAGGGAGAGGGTGGCTACACCTTC,CASNRQGEGGYTF
TRBJ2-7,NA,TRBV7-9,NA,TGTGCCAGCACCCGGAGCTCCTACGAGCAGTACTTC,CASTRSSYEQYF
TRBJ1-1,TRBD1,TRBV5-5,NA,TGTGCCAGCAGCTTGGACAGGGGAAGGACTGAAGCTTTCTTT,CASSLDRGRTEAFF
TRBJ1-2,TRBD1,TRBV10-3,NA,TGTGCCATCAATCCGGGACAGGGGTTTGGCTACACCTTC,CAINPGQGFGYTF
TRBJ2-7,NA,TRBV6-5,NA,TGTGCCAGCAGCTACGGGACTCAGTTTAACTTGGGCGAGCAGTACTTC,CASSYGTQFNLGEQYF
TRBJ2-1,NA,TRBV9,NA,TGTGCCAGCAGCGGACAGCCTACCTCCTACAATGAGCAGTTCTTC,CASSGQPTSYNEQFF
TRBJ1-2,NA,TRBV6-1,NA,TGTGCCAGCAGTGGAGGGTTGGGCTATGGCTACACCTTC,CASSGGLGYGYTF